The 12 T cell receptor beta chains presented below share a single source sample, sequenced in a study of early T cells in non-severe SARS-CoV-2 infection. TCRdb reanalysed the 5' RACE reads using MiXCR and keeps one entry per CDR3 protein. Of 95,000 to 100,000 distinct CDR3 sequences in the sample, 9.5% to 12% are singletons; the top ten hold about 5%. The sequenced sample consisted of whole blood. These TCRs come from an adult who was a healthcare worker with PCR-confirmed SARS-CoV-2 infection or an uninfected control (not recorded which).

This clonotype was observed many times. The chain combines TRBV25-1 with TRBJ2-7; D is unresolved. Trimming removed 1 base from V and 2 bases from J, with 0 bases in between. CDR1 is MGHDK and CDR2 is SYGVNS in the germline V gene. The CDR3 loop spans 11 amino acids. The CDR3 sequence is CASSESYEQYF. CDR3 coding DNA: TGTGCCAGCAGTGAATCCTACGAGCAGTACTTC.

The V call is TRBV7-9, the J call TRBJ2-3, with 7 bases that match TRBD1. CDR1 is SEHNR and CDR2 is FQNEAQ in the germline V gene (reference sequence). After removal of 5 bases from V and 7 bases from J, the junction contained 3 bases not matched to a gene. The CDR3 is 12 residues long. CDR3 protein: CASSDRVHTQYF. In DNA form, the CDR3 reads TGTGCCAGCAGCGACAGGGTTCATACGCAGTATTTT.

Many counts were recorded for this clonotype. The genes are TRBV10-3 and TRBJ1-5; 9 bases are shared with TRBD1. This CDR3 contains 15 residues. V gave up 0 bases and J gave up 5 bases; unmatched junction bases: 2. Looked up from germline, CDR1 is ENHRY and CDR2 is SYGVKD. The CDR3 DNA sequence: TGTGCCATCAGTGAGTCGAACAGGGGGCATCAGCCCCAGCATTTT. This gives the protein CAISESNRGHQPQHF.

This clonotype has only a few counts. The chain has TRBV7-2 and TRBJ2-1; TRBD2 is a possible D gene (6 bases). V lost 2 bases, J lost 4 bases, and 12 bases lay in between. The CDR3 is made up of 15 amino acids. From germline, CDR1 is SGHTA and CDR2 FQGNSA. This CDR3 reads CASSLRGGAYNEQFF. In nucleotides, the CDR3 is TGTGCCAGCAGCTTAAGGGGCGGGGCTTACAATGAGCAGTTCTTC. The variable domain in full, with the rest retrieved from reference TRBV7-2 and TRBJ2-1, is GAGVSQSPSNKVTEKGKDVELRCDPISGHTALYWYRQSLGQGLEFLIYFQGNSAPDKSGLPSDRFSAERTGGSVSTLTIQRTQQEDSAVYLCASSLRGGAYNEQFFGPGTRLTVL.

This clonotype has a count of ten or more. The chain has TRBV5-1 and TRBJ2-3; no reliable D call. From germline, CDR1 is SGHRS and CDR2 YFSETQ. Deletions cut 0 bases from V and 3 bases from J, with 20 bases between. This CDR3 is built from 18 residues. CDR3 sequence: CASSLDFTPVPRTDTQYF. The CDR3, as DNA: TGCGCCAGCAGCTTGGATTTCACGCCCGTACCTAGGACAGATACGCAGTATTTT.

This chain connects TRBV15 to TRBJ2-1; tentatively, D is TRBD2 (5 bases). Germline values: CDR1 LNHNV, CDR2 YYDKDF (reference sequence). CDR3 length: 13 amino acids. V dropped 0 bases and J dropped 10 bases, with 10 bases sitting between them. The CDR3: CATSRDVGREQFF. For the CDR3, the DNA is TGTGCCACCAGCAGAGATGTTGGGAGAGAGCAGTTCTTC.

This clonotype has a count of ten or more. The chain employs TRBV14 and TRBJ2-1; D uncertain. The CDR3 extends over 14 amino acids. The V and J ends lost 5 bases and 6 bases respectively, with 14 bases between them. Germline CDR1 SGHDN, CDR2 FVKESK. CDR3 region: CASSARRRLNEQFF. As DNA, the CDR3 is TGTGCCAGCAGCGCACGACGAAGACTCAATGAGCAGTTCTTC.

A few counts support this clonotype. This chain connects TRBV5-1 to TRBJ1-3; D not certain. The CDR3 has 13 amino acids. V lost 0 bases and J 5 bases, leaving 6 bases between the germline ends. Germline CDR1 SGHRS, CDR2 YFSETQ. CDR3 sequence: CASSLGLRNTIYF. CDR3 bases: TGCGCCAGCAGCTTGGGACTGAGAAACACCATATATTTT.

This clonotype showed up many times. V and J are TRBV20-1 and TRBJ2-5, with D tentatively TRBD2 (5 bases). The length of the CDR3 is 16 residues. Trimming left V 4 bases short and J 7 bases short, with 25 bases between. The germline V gene encodes CDR1 DFQATT and CDR2 SNEGSKA (reference sequence). The CDR3 nucleotides are TGCAGTGCTACCCGCCCCGAGCGGACCCGAAGGGTGACCCAGTACTTC. Translating it yields CSATRPERTRRVTQYF.

The V call is TRBV5-1, the J call TRBJ2-2, with D possibly called TRBD1 or TRBD2 (6 bases each). The CDR3 spans 16 residues. The ends were cut back, 0 bases at V and 0 bases at J, with 9 bases in the middle. Germline V gene sequence: CDR1 SGHRS, CDR2 YFSETQ. The CDR3 sequence: CASSLVGGANTGELFF. As DNA, the CDR3 is TGCGCCAGCAGCTTGGTGGGGGGCGCGAACACCGGGGAGCTGTTTTTT.

This clonotype was counted only a few times. V gene TRBV30 combines with J gene TRBJ1-6, with 9 bases identical to TRBD1. CDR3 size: 14 residues. J was trimmed by 8 bases and V by 4 bases; bases with no gene match: 6. Germline-derived CDR1 and CDR2 are GTSNPN and SVGIG (reference sequence). This CDR3 reads CAWIGTGNHSPLHF. The CDR3 region has the DNA TGTGCCTGGATCGGGACAGGGAACCATTCACCCCTCCACTTT.

CDR3 coding DNA: TGTGCCACCAGTGATTTCCCGGAAGCGAGCACAGATACGCAGTATTTT. This codes for CATSDFPEASTDTQYF. The chain carries TRBV24-1 and TRBJ2-3, with no clear D. The V and J ends lost 1 base and 0 bases respectively, with 10 bases between them. Germline CDR1 and CDR2: KGHDR and SFDVKD. This CDR3 spans 16 amino acids.